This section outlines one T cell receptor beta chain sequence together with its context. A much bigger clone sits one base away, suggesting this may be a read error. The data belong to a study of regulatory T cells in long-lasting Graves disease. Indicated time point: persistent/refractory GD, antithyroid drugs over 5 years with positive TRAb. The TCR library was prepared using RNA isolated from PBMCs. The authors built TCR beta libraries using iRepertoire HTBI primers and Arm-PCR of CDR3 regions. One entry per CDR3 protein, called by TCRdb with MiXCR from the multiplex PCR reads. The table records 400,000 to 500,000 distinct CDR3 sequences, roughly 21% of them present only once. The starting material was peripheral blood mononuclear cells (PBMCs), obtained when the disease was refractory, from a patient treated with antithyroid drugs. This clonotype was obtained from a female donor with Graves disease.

The CDR3 is CSSSSFAGTETQYF. The CDR3 nucleotides read TGTTCCAGCAGCTCCTTTGCCGGGACAGAGACCCAGTACTTC. The chain links TRBV7-2 to TRBJ2-5; D possibly uses TRBD1 or TRBD2 (5 bases each). The CDR3 is 14 residues long. The germline V gene encodes CDR1 SGHTA and CDR2 FQGNSA.